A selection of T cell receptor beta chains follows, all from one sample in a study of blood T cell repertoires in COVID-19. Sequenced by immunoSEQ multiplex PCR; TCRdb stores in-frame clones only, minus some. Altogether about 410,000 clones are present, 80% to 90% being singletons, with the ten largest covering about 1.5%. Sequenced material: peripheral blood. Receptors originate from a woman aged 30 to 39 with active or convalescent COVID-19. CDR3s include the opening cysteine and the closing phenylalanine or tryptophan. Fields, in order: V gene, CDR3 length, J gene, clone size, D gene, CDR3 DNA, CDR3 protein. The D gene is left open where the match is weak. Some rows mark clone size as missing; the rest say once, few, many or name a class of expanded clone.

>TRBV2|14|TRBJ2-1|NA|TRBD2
TGTGCCAGCAATGGACTAGCGAGGGACAATGAGCAGTTCTTC
CASNGLARDNEQFF
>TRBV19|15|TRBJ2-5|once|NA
TGTGCCAGTAGTACGTTTCTCGGGATTGAAGAGACCCAGTACTTC
CASSTFLGIEETQYF
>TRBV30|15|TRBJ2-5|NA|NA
TGTGCCTGGAGTGGCCCCCAACGAGGGCGAGAGACCCAGTACTTC
CAWSGPQRGRETQYF
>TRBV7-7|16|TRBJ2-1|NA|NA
TGTGCCAGCAGCTTAGAGCCGGGGGTTAACTACAATGAGCAGTTCTTC
CASSLEPGVNYNEQFF
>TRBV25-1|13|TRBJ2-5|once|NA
TGTGCCAGCAGGGAAACAGGAGACGAGACCCAGTACTTC
CASRETGDETQYF
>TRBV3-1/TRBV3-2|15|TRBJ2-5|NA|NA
TGTGCCAGCAGCCAAGTACGGGGGGCAGGTGAGACCCAGTACTTC
CASSQVRGAGETQYF
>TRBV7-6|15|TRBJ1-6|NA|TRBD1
TGTGCCAGCAGCGGGGGGACAGGGGGATATTCACCCCTCCACTTT
CASSGGTGGYSPLHF
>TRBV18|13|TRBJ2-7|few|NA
TGTGCCAGCTCACCCTTCAGTGACTACGAGCAGTACTTC
CASSPFSDYEQYF
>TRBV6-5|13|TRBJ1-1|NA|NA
TGTGCCAGCGGGGAGCAGGTGAACACTGAAGCTTTCTTT
CASGEQVNTEAFF
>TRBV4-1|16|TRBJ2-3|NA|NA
TGCGCCAGCAGCCAGGAAGGAGGAGGAGGCACAGATACGCAGTATTTT
CASSQEGGGGTDTQYF
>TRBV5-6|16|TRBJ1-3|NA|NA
TGTGCCAGCAGCTTGCTCAGTCATGACTCTGGAAACACCATATATTTT
CASSLLSHDSGNTIYF
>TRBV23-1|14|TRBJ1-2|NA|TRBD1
TGCGCCAGCAGCCTGGACAGGGGGAACTATGGCTACACCTTC
CASSLDRGNYGYTF
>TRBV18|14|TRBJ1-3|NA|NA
TGTGCCAGCTCCTCCGGGGTCGCAGGAAACACCATATATTTT
CASSSGVAGNTIYF
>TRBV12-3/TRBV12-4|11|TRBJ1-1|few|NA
TGTGCCAGCTGGTGGGCCACTGAAGCTTTCTTT
CASWWATEAFF
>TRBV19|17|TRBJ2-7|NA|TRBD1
TGTGCCAGTAGTATAGGCCCCTTTCGGACAGGGGTGGGCGAGCAGTACTTC
CASSIGPFRTGVGEQYF
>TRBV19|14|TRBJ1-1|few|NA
TGTGCCAGTAGTATCCGGGCAGGGCACACTGAAGCTTTCTTT
CASSIRAGHTEAFF
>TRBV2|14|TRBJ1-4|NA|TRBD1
TGTGCCAGCAGGCGGACAGGGGGTCGGGAAAAACTGTTTTTT
CASRRTGGREKLFF
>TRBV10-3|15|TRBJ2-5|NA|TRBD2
TGTGCCATCAGCCTCGTTAGCGGGAGCGGGGAGACCCAGTACTTC
CAISLVSGSGETQYF
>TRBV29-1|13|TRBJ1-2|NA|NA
TGCAGCGCGTGGACAGTCGCTAACTATGGCTACACCTTC
CSAWTVANYGYTF
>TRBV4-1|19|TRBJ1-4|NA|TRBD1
TGCGCCAGCAGCCAAGGCGGACAGGGGGCCCGAGCAACTAATGAAAAACTGTTTTTT
CASSQGGQGARATNEKLFF
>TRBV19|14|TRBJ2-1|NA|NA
TGTGCCAGTAGTATAGTCGGCAGGGTTATTGAGCAGTTCTTC
CASSIVGRVIEQFF
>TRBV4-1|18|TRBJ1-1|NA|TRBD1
TGCGCCAGCAGCCATGTCGGACAGGGAAAGGGGCTGAACACTGAAGCTTTCTTT
CASSHVGQGKGLNTEAFF
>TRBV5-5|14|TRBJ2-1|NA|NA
TGTGCCAGCAGCTTGCGGGACTCCTACAATGAGCAGTTCTTC
CASSLRDSYNEQFF
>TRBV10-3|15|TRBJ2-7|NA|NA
TGTGCCATCAGTGAGTCGGAGGGTTATAACTACGAGCAGTACTTC
CAISESEGYNYEQYF
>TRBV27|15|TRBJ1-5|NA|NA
TGTGCCAGCAGTTTAGGTCGGGGGTTTGGTCAGCCCCAGCATTTT
CASSLGRGFGQPQHF
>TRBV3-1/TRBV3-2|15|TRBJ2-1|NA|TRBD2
TGTGCCAGCAGCCAAGCAGCGGGGATCTCCGGTGAGCAGTTCTTC
CASSQAAGISGEQFF
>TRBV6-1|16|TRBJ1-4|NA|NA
TGTGCCAGCAATGAAAGACCGCAGGGGCGGGATGAAAAACTGTTTTTT
CASNERPQGRDEKLFF
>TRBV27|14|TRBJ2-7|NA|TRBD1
TGTGCCAGCAAGCGGACAGGCAACGATGGCGAGCAGTACTTC
CASKRTGNDGEQYF
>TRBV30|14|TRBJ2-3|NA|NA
TGTGCCTGGAGACTAGCCGGAGCCACAGATACGCAGTATTTT
CAWRLAGATDTQYF
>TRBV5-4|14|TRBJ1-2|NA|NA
TGTGCCAGCAGCTTGGTGGGCAGGGAGGATGGCTACACCTTC
CASSLVGREDGYTF
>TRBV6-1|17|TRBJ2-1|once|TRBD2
TGTGCCAGCAGTGAAGCGATTCTAGCGGGGGGGAATAATGAGCAGTTCTTC
CASSEAILAGGNNEQFF
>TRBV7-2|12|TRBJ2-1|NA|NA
TGTGCCAGTAGAGGCCTTCAGCGTGAGCAGTTCTTC
CASRGLQREQFF
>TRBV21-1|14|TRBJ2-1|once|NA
TGTGCCAGCAGCAAAGAAGACAGGGGTAATGAGCAGTTCTTC
CASSKEDRGNEQFF
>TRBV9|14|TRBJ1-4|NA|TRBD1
TGTGCCAGCAGCGTAGGGACAGGGGCGGAAAAACTGTTTTTT
CASSVGTGAEKLFF
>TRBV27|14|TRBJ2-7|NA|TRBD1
TGTGCCAGCAGTCCCGGGACAGGGAAATACGAGCAGTACTTC
CASSPGTGKYEQYF
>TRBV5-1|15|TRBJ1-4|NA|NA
TGCGCCAGCAGTCAGGGACTTTCAACTAATGAAAAACTGTTTTTT
CASSQGLSTNEKLFF
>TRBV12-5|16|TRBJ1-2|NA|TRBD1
TGTGCTAGTGGTTTGGAAGGGACAGCCTCTAACTATGGCTACACCTTC
CASGLEGTASNYGYTF
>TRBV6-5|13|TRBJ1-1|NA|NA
TGTGCCAGCAGTCGAACAGGGTCGGGCGAAGCTTTCTTT
CASSRTGSGEAFF
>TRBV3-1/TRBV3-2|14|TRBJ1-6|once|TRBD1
TGTGCCAGCAGCCATGGGACAGAGAATTCACCCCTCCACTTT
CASSHGTENSPLHF
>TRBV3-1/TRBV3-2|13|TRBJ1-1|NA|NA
TGTGCCAGCAGCCAAGACGCGTACACTGAAGCTTTCTTT
CASSQDAYTEAFF
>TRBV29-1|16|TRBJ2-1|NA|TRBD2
TGCAGCGTTGAAGATCGTGGGACTAGCATAGGAAATGAGCAGTTCTTC
CSVEDRGTSIGNEQFF